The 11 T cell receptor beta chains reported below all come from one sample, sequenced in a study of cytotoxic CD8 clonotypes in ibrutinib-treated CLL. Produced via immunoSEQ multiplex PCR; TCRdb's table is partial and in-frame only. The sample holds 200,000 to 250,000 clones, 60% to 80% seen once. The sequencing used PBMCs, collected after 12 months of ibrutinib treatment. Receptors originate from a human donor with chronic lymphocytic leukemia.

CDR3 loop: CASSDRAYNSPLHF. The CDR3 DNA follows: TGTGCCAGCAGCGACAGGGCCTATAATTCACCCCTCCACTTT. The gene calls are TRBV7-9 and TRBJ1-6, with 7 bases matching TRBD1. This CDR3 is 14 amino acids long. The germline CDR1 and CDR2 sequences are SEHNR and FQNEAQ (reference sequence). The V gene end was trimmed by 5 bases and the J gene end by 2 bases; junction bases not matched to a gene: 0.

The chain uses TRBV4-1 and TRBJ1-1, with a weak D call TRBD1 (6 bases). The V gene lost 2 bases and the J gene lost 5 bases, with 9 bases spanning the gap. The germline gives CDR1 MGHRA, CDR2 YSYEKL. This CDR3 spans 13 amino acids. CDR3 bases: TGCGCCAGCAGCCAATTAGGGGGAACTGAAGCTTTCTTT. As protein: CASSQLGGTEAFF.

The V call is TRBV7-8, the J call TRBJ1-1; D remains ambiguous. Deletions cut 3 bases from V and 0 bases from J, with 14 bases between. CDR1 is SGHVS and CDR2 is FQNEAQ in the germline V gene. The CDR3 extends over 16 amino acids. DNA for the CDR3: TGTGCCAGCAGCTTGATGGCCAGTCAGATGAACACTGAAGCTTTCTTT. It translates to CASSLMASQMNTEAFF.

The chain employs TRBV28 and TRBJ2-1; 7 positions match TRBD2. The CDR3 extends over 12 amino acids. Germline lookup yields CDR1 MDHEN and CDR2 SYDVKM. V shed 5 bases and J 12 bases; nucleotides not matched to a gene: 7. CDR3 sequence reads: CASSPRTRRQFF. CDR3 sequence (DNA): TGTGCCAGCAGTCCCCGGACTAGACGGCAGTTCTTC.

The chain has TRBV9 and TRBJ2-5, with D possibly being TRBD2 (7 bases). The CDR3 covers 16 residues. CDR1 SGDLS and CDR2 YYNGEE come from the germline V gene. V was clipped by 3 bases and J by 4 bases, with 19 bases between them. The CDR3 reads CASSAAGASGRETQYF. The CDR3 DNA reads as TGTGCCAGCAGCGCCGCAGGGGCTAGCGGCAGAGAGACCCAGTACTTC.

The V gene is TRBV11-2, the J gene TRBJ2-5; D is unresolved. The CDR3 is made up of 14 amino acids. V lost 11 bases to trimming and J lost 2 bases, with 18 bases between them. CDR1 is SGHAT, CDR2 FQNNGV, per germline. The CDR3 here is CASAAWAEQETQYF. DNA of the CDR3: TGTGCCTCTGCGGCTTGGGCAGAACAAGAGACCCAGTACTTC.

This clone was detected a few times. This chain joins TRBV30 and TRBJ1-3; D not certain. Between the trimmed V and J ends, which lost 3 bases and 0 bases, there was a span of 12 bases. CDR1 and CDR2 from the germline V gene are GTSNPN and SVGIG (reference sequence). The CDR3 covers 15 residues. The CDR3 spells CAWRSGLSSGNTIYF. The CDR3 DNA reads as TGTGCCTGGAGAAGCGGGCTGAGCTCTGGAAACACCATATATTTT.

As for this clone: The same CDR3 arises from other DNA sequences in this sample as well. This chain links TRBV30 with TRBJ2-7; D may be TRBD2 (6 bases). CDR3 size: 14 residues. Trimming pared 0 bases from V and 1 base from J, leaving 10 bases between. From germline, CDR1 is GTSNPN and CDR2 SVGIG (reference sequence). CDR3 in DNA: TGTGCCTGGAGTGTCGGGGGTGGGTCCTACGAGCAGTACTTC. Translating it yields CAWSVGGGSYEQYF.

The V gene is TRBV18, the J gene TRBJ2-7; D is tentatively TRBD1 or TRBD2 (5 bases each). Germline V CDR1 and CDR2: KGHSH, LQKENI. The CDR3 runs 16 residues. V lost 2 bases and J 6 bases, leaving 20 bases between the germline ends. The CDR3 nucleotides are TGTGCCAGCTCACCAATAGGGACGCTAGCCGGAACCGAGCAGTACTTC. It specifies CASSPIGTLAGTEQYF.

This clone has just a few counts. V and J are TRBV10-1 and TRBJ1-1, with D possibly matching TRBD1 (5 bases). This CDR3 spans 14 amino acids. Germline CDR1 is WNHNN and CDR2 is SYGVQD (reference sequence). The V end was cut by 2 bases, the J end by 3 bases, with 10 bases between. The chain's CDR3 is CASSERQGYTEAFF. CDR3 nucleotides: TGCGCCAGCAGTGAGCGCCAGGGCTACACTGAAGCTTTCTTT.

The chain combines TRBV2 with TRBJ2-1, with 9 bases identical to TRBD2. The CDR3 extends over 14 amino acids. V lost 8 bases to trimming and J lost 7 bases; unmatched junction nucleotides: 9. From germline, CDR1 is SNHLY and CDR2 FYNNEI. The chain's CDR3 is CASGLVAGVNEQFF. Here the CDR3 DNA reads TGTGCCAGCGGGCTGGTAGCGGGAGTGAATGAGCAGTTCTTC.